This T cell receptor beta chain was documented in a study of T cell responses to AZD1222 COVID-19 vaccine. Study-wide points: Increased Spike-specific TCR breadth and depth were observed after two AZD1222 doses.

CDR1 SGHAT and CDR2 FQNNGV come from the germline V gene. V was cut by 7 bases and J by 9 bases, with 19 bases left in between. The CDR3 has 13 residues. A remark on this clone: No antigen is known for it.

Analysis merged second doses at about 4 or about 12 weeks. Some clones are missing from TCRdb's copy, which holds only in-frame ones; the method was immunoSEQ multiplex PCR. Of 100,000 or so clones in the sample, 70% to 90% were seen once. The starting material was peripheral blood, obtained 28 days after the second AZD1222 dose. The clonotype comes from an adult who received the AZD1222 COVID-19 vaccine. The rearrangement uses TRBV11-2 and TRBJ2-7, with D possibly being TRBD1 (6 bases). CDR3 coding DNA: TGTGCCAGCACCCTGCTACGGACAGAAGGGCAGTACTTC. Translated: CASTLLRTEGQYF.